Sequencing of this T cell receptor beta chain was carried out in a study of CD8+ T cells in alopecia areata. Study background: Tofacitinib was taken orally by treated patients, and the dose was 5 to 10 mg twice daily.

In regard to this clone: The antigen is unknown.

The study, taken as a whole, reports: An increase in clonality over normal scalp was evident in lesional scalp, especially alopecia totalis/universalis.

RNA extraction and reverse transcription yielded cDNA as sequencing template. Sequencing was performed with immunoSEQ multiplex PCR; in TCRdb, only in-frame clones are kept and a portion is missing. Of 150,000 or so clones in the sample, around 50% were seen once. From alopecia areata patients, lesional scalp punch biopsies and peripheral blood were collected. Germline trimming cut 4 bases from V and 7 bases from J; bases unmatched to any gene: 10. Germline CDR1 and CDR2: SGHRS and YFSETQ. The CDR3 has 15 amino acids. Sequencing used CD4+ T cells sorted from blood. The V and J genes are TRBV5-1 and TRBJ2-1; 8 bases align to TRBD2. This TCR was recovered from a human donor with alopecia areata. Here the CDR3 reads CASSAGAGVINEQFF. The DNA of the CDR3 is TGCGCCAGCAGCGCGGGAGCGGGAGTTATTAATGAGCAGTTCTTC.